Presented here are 22 T cell receptor beta chains from one specimen sequenced in a study of T cells in Graves' hyperthyroidism and ophthalmopathy. The CDR3 regions of TCR beta were amplified from RNA transcripts. The HTBI primer set was used in a first-round RT-PCR of the TCR CDR3. TCRdb reprocessed the multiplex PCR reads via MiXCR and lists one record per CDR3 protein. The data contain around 600,000 distinct CDR3 sequences, more than 14% of them singletons. Material for sequencing was blood. The receptors here all came from a woman aged 45-65 years with Graves' ophthalmopathy.

This clonotype showed up many times. CDR3 amino acids: CASSATVSDTQYF. DNA for the CDR3: TGTGCCAGCAGCGCGACAGTGTCAGATACGCAGTATTTT. This chain uses TRBV2 with TRBJ2-3, with a possible D match to TRBD1 (5 bases). Trimming cost V 6 bases and J 4 bases, with 11 bases left between them. The CDR3 contains 13 residues. Germline CDR1 reads SNHLY; CDR2 reads FYNNEI.

Many counts were recorded for this clonotype. The V and J genes are TRBV28 and TRBJ2-4; 8 bases are a match to TRBD2. V was clipped by 7 bases and J by 3 bases; unmatched bases: 8. The CDR3 runs 15 residues. The V gene's germline CDR1 is MDHEN and CDR2 SYDVKM. CDR3 sequence: CASTLSGIGKNIQYF. CDR3 DNA: TGTGCCAGCACCCTTAGCGGGATTGGCAAAAACATTCAGTACTTC.

A few counts support this clonotype. The rearrangement uses TRBV19 and TRBJ1-2; 7 nucleotides agree with TRBD1. Germline assignment: CDR1 LNHDA and CDR2 SQIVND (reference sequence). The trim removed 2 bases at V and 2 bases at J, leaving 8 bases unmatched. CDR3 length: 16 residues. The CDR3 nucleotides read TGTGCCAGTAGTATAATCCCGGGACAGCAGAACTATGGCTACACCTTC. Translating it yields CASSIIPGQQNYGYTF. The whole variable domain, remainder taken from reference TRBV19 and TRBJ1-2, is DGGITQSPKYLFRKEGQNVTLSCEQNLNHDAMYWYRQDPGQGLRLIYYSQIVNDFQKGDIAEGYSVSREKKESFPLTVTSAQKNPTAFYLCASSIIPGQQNYGYTFGSGTRLTVV.

This clonotype was picked up many times. The chain uses TRBV20-1 and TRBJ2-5, with a possible D match to TRBD2 (5 bases). From germline, CDR1 is DFQATT and CDR2 SNEGSKA (reference sequence). V was clipped by 0 bases and J by 1 base, with 18 bases between them. This CDR3 is built from 17 residues. The CDR3 reads CSARDQRRTGVQETQYF. Here the CDR3 DNA reads TGCAGTGCTAGAGATCAGAGGCGGACTGGAGTCCAAGAGACCCAGTACTTC.

This clonotype showed up many times. The chain employs TRBV7-2 and TRBJ2-7, with 11 positions matching TRBD2. The germline CDR1 and CDR2 sequences are SGHTA and FQGNSA. This CDR3 is 15 amino acids long. Trimming at V came to 6 bases and at J to 3 bases, leaving 7 bases not matched to a gene. CDR3 residues: CASSKGLAGGYEQYF. In nucleotides, the CDR3 is TGTGCCAGCAGTAAGGGCCTAGCGGGGGGCTACGAGCAGTACTTC.

This clonotype was detected ten times or more. The V gene is TRBV11-2, the J gene TRBJ2-4; D tentatively reads TRBD1 or TRBD2 (5 bases each). The CDR3 extends over 15 amino acids. Germline V gives CDR1 SGHAT, CDR2 FQNNGV. Between the trimmed V and J ends, which lost 1 base and 7 bases, there was a span of 14 bases. The CDR3 nucleotides are TGTGCCAGCAGCTTAGGGGGGTACAGTAGTAACATTCAGTACTTC. This translates into CASSLGGYSSNIQYF.

This clonotype was recorded many times. The gene calls are TRBV11-1 and TRBJ2-1, with TRBD2 identical over 8 bases. The CDR3 is 18 amino acids. Per germline, CDR1 SGHAT and CDR2 FQDESV (reference sequence). The junction had 13 bases not matched to a gene; V was cut back by 3 bases and J by 3 bases. Here the CDR3 DNA reads TGTGCCAGCAGCTTGGGGGGTAGAAGCGGGAGATACTACAATGAGCAGTTCTTC. It yields the protein CASSLGGRSGRYYNEQFF.

A single count supports this clonotype. The gene calls are TRBV4-3 and TRBJ2-1; TRBD2 matches at 8 bases. J was trimmed by 1 base and V by 4 bases; bases with no gene match: 6. Germline CDR1 is LGHNA and CDR2 is YSLEER. This CDR3 region has 16 residues. The DNA of the CDR3 is TGCGCCAGCAGCCGAGGTAGCGGGATATCCTACAATGAGCAGTTCTTC. This codes for CASSRGSGISYNEQFF.

Many counts were recorded for this clonotype. The chain is built from TRBV18 and TRBJ2-2; D unclear. Trimming took 0 bases from V and 6 from J, leaving 14 bases between them. Germline V lookup: CDR1 KGHSH, CDR2 LQKENI. The CDR3 is 16 amino acids. CDR3 loop: CASSPPRRARSGELFF. The DNA for the CDR3 is TGTGCCAGCTCACCACCCCGACGAGCGAGGTCCGGGGAGCTGTTTTTT.

The chain uses TRBV6-1 and TRBJ1-1; D is unresolved. Germline CDR1 and CDR2: MNHNS and SASEGT. The CDR3 loop spans 13 amino acids. With 8 bases removed from V and 4 bases from J, the gap between germline ends came to 14 bases. CDR3 sequence (DNA): TGTGCCAGCGGTAGAGGACTTACCACTGAAGCTTTCTTT. It specifies CASGRGLTTEAFF.

This clonotype was recorded at least ten times. This sequence joins TRBV7-8 and TRBJ2-1; D gene ambiguous. Germline V lookup: CDR1 SGHVS, CDR2 FQNEAQ. The length of the CDR3 is 14 residues. The V gene lost 2 bases and the J gene lost 9 bases, with 14 bases spanning the gap. Here the CDR3 DNA reads TGTGCCAGCAGCTTATTTAGGAGTAATAGTGAGCAGTTCTTC. It translates to CASSLFRSNSEQFF.

This clonotype was detected ten times or more. The chain combines TRBV27 with TRBJ1-2; D gene unclear. CDR3 length equals 15 residues. The germline gives CDR1 MNHEY, CDR2 SMNVEV (reference sequence). The ends were cut back, 2 bases at V and 6 bases at J, with 16 bases in the middle. The CDR3 sequence: CASSLVQARLDGYTF. CDR3 DNA: TGTGCCAGCAGTTTAGTCCAGGCACGTTTGGATGGCTACACCTTC.

This clonotype came up once. A much larger clone is a single base away; this may be a read error. This sequence joins TRBV28 and TRBJ2-4; 8 nucleotides align to TRBD2. Germline loops: CDR1 MDHEN, CDR2 SYDVKM. The CDR3 extends over 16 amino acids. The ends lost 4 bases at V and 6 bases at J; junction bases unmatched: 11. CDR3 DNA sequence: TGTGCCAGCAGTTCCAGGACTAGCAGGAGGGGAAACATTCAGTACTTC. It specifies CASSSRTSRRGNIQYF.

This clonotype was picked up many times. Mismatch with germline at one junction end may stem from a read error. The rearrangement links TRBV27 to TRBJ2-7; D could derive from TRBD1 or TRBD2 (5 bases each). The CDR3 contains 14 residues. The V gene's germline CDR1 is MNHEY and CDR2 SMNVEV (reference sequence). The CDR3 nucleotides read TGTGCCAGCGGTTTGAGAGGGGAAAGCTACGAGCAGTACTTC. Translating it yields CASGLRGESYEQYF.

CDR3: CASSFSGRGFEETQYF. The DNA for the CDR3 is TGTGCCAGCAGTTTCAGCGGGAGGGGGTTCGAAGAGACCCAGTACTTC. This chain uses TRBV28 with TRBJ2-5; 10 positions match TRBD2. The CDR3 has 16 amino acids. V trimming: 3 bases; J trimming: 3 bases; junction bases outside the gene matches: 7. CDR1 is MDHEN, CDR2 SYDVKM, per germline.

This clonotype has a count of ten or more. This sequence joins TRBV29-1 and TRBJ2-5, with 8 bases matching TRBD1. Germline values: CDR1 SQVTM, CDR2 ANQGSEA. The CDR3 consists of 13 residues. V dropped 7 bases and J dropped 3; count of bases not matched to a gene: 7. CDR3 residues: CSAADRVKETQYF. DNA of the CDR3: TGCAGCGCCGCGGACAGGGTTAAAGAGACCCAGTACTTC.

Only a few counts were recorded for this clonotype. The chain employs TRBV7-2 and TRBJ2-3; D is undetermined. This CDR3 comprises 13 residues. CDR1 is SGHTA and CDR2 is FQGNSA in the germline V gene. Trimming removed 1 base at V and 6 bases at J, with 8 bases between. As DNA, the CDR3 is TGTACCAGCAGCTTAGGCGGTGGCGATACGCAGTATTTT. This encodes CTSSLGGGDTQYF. Using reference TRBV7-2 and TRBJ2-3 for the parts outside the CDR3, the full variable domain is GAGVSQSPSNKVTEKGKDVELRCDPISGHTALYWYRQSLGQGLEFLIYFQGNSAPDKSGLPSDRFSAERTGGSVSTLTIQRTQQEDSAVYLCTSSLGGGDTQYFGPGTRLTVL.

This chain links TRBV7-9 with TRBJ1-1, with D uncertain. There are 16 residues in the CDR3. The V gene lost 4 bases and the J gene lost 0 bases, with 15 bases spanning the gap. Germline V lookup: CDR1 SEHNR, CDR2 FQNEAQ (reference sequence). The CDR3 DNA follows: TGTGCCAGCAGCTCTACAGACGGAGCTATGAACACTGAAGCTTTCTTT. Protein sequence: CASSSTDGAMNTEAFF.

This clonotype was observed at least ten times. The chain recombines TRBV14 with TRBJ2-1, with D unclear. With 1 base removed from V and 9 bases from J, the gap between germline ends came to 13 bases. The CDR3 has 14 amino acids. The germline V gene encodes CDR1 SGHDN and CDR2 FVKESK. CDR3 coding DNA: TGTGCCAGCAGCCAAGCGAGCCTGTATGGTGAGCAGTTCTTC. Amino acids: CASSQASLYGEQFF.

This chain joins TRBV20-1 and TRBJ2-7, with unresolved D. Germline V gives CDR1 DFQATT, CDR2 SNEGSKA (reference sequence). V lost 2 bases and J lost 1, with 9 bases in between. The length of the CDR3 is 13 residues. The CDR3 nucleotides read TGCAGTGCTAGATTGGCCCAATCCTACGAGCAGTACTTC. Its protein is CSARLAQSYEQYF.

The chain has TRBV9 and TRBJ2-4; D ambiguous. Trimming took off 0 bases at V and 7 bases at J, with 8 bases between the two ends. This CDR3 region has 13 residues. Germline V gene sequence: CDR1 SGDLS, CDR2 YYNGEE. The CDR3 protein is CASSVGLRNIQYF. In DNA, the CDR3 is TGTGCCAGCAGCGTAGGGCTTAGGAACATTCAGTACTTC.

This clonotype was counted between two and nine times. V gene TRBV6-2 or TRBV6-3 combines with J gene TRBJ2-7, with TRBD2 matching over 11 bases. This CDR3 is 16 amino acids long. The V gene end was trimmed by 2 bases and the J gene end by 2 bases; junction bases not matched to a gene: 5. Per the germline V gene, CDR1 is MNHEY and CDR2 is SVGEGT. CDR3 protein: CASSYPGLADTYEQYF. The CDR3 DNA reads TGTGCCAGCAGTTACCCGGGACTAGCGGACACCTACGAGCAGTACTTC.